Below are 3 T cell receptor beta chains sequenced from a single sample in a study of blood T cell repertoires in COVID-19. Profiling relied on immunoSEQ multiplex PCR, and the TCRdb table lists in-frame clones only, not all of them. The data show around 200,000 clones, 89% seen once. The sequenced sample consisted of peripheral blood. These receptors were collected from a man in his forties with acute or convalescent COVID-19.

The V gene is TRBV18, the J gene TRBJ1-1; 8 nucleotides match TRBD1. J was trimmed by 5 bases and V by 6 bases; bases with no gene match: 17. There are 17 residues in the CDR3. In germline, CDR1 is KGHSH, CDR2 LQKENI. The DNA of the CDR3 is TGTGCCAGCTCGGAGATGTCCCAGGGGGCGAAGGAAACTGAAGCTTTCTTT. This gives the protein CASSEMSQGAKETEAFF. Full variable domain (rest looked up from reference TRBV18 and TRBJ1-1): NAGVMQNPRHLVRRRGQEARLRCSPMKGHSHVYWYRQLPEEGLKFMVYLQKENIIDESGMPKERFSAEFPKEGPSILRIQQVVRGDSAAYFCASSEMSQGAKETEAFFGQGTRLTVV.

The CDR3 DNA is TGTGCCAGCAGCTTAGTCCTACAGGGGTCGGGCACTGAAGCTTTCTTT. Protein: CASSLVLQGSGTEAFF. This sequence joins TRBV7-7 and TRBJ1-1; TRBD1 agrees at 7 bases. This CDR3 has 16 amino acids. The germline CDR1 and CDR2 sequences are SSHAT and FNYEAQ (reference sequence). Losses at the gene ends were 1 base for V and 4 bases for J; bases not matched to a gene: 9.

V usage is TRBV5-8 and J usage is TRBJ2-3; unclear D gene. V was trimmed by 3 bases and J by 5 bases, leaving 10 bases between them. From germline, CDR1 is SGHTS and CDR2 YDEGEE. The CDR3 sequence is 13 residues long. The CDR3 region has the DNA TGTGCCAGCAGCTCGCCCTATGAAGATACGCAGTATTTT. Translating it yields CASSSPYEDTQYF.